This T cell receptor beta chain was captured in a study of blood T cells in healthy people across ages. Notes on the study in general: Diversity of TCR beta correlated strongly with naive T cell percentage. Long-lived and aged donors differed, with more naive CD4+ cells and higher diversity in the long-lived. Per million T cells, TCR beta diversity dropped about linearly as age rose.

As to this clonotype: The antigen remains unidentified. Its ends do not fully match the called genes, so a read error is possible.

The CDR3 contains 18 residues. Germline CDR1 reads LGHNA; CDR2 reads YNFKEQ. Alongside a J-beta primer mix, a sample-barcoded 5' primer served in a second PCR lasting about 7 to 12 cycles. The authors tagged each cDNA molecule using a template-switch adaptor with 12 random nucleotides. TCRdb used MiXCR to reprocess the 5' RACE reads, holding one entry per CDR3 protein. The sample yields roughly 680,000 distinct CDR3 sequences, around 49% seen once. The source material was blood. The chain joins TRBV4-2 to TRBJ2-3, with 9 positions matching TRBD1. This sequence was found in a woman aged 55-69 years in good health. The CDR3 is CASNQGTGTGKRTDTQYF. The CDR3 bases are TGTGCCAGCAACCAAGGGACCGGGACAGGGAAACGGACAGATACGCAGTATTTT.